The source of this T cell receptor beta chain is a study of blood T cell repertoires in COVID-19. Across the study: Acute-phase and convalescent COVID-19 samples originated in the United States, Italy and Spain. PBMCs, B-cell-depleted T cells, or T cells were the source of the cDNA or gDNA that made up the material.

Only in-frame clones appear in the TCRdb table, and some are missing; sequencing was by immunoSEQ multiplex PCR. The sample gives more than 10,000 clones, roughly 93% of which show up once; around 15% is in the top ten. The CDR3 runs to 17 residues. The ends lost 2 bases at V and 2 bases at J; junction bases unmatched: 11. Germline assignment: CDR1 SGHKS and CDR2 YYEKEE (reference sequence). This clonotype was sampled from a human donor in a cohort sampled during active COVID-19. This rearrangement joins TRBV5-5 to TRBJ2-5, with 8 bases lining up with TRBD1. Sequenced: peripheral blood. The CDR3 DNA reads as TGTGCCAGCAGCTTTGATTACGGGACAGGACCACAAGAGACCCAGTACTTC. Its translation is CASSFDYGTGPQETQYF.